The 12 T cell receptor beta chains below were found in one sample sequenced in a study of CD8+ T cells in alopecia areata. Extraction and reverse transcription of RNA yielded cDNA as the sequencing template. Repertoires were generated with immunoSEQ multiplex PCR, while TCRdb's copy carries only in-frame clones and drops some. The sample shows roughly 200,000 clones, approximately 38% of them seen only once. Treatment noted: oral pan-JAK inhibitor, 5-10 mg twice daily. Specimen: CD4+ T cells sorted from blood, collected at roughly week 30, from a patient treated with tofacitinib. The source is a human donor with alopecia areata.

This sequence joins TRBV7-6 and TRBJ2-5; TRBD2 aligns across 13 bases. CDR1 is SGHVS and CDR2 is FNYEAQ in the germline V gene. This CDR3 contains 20 residues. J gave up 5 bases and V 0 bases, and 15 bases lay outside the gene matches. DNA of the CDR3: TGTGCCAGCAGCTTAGCGACAGGACAGGGGGCGACTAGCGGGAGGGAGACCCAGTACTTC. It is translated as CASSLATGQGATSGRETQYF.

This rearrangement joins TRBV19 to TRBJ2-1, with TRBD2 as a possible D gene (7 bases). The germline V and J ends were trimmed by 5 bases and 3 bases, with 11 bases remaining between them. The CDR3 loop spans 14 amino acids. Germline CDR1 LNHDA, CDR2 SQIVND (reference sequence). The CDR3 DNA reads as TGTGCCAGTAGTTCAGGGGAGGGCTACAATGAGCAGTTCTTC. It codes for CASSSGEGYNEQFF.

V is TRBV7-2 and J is TRBJ2-7, with TRBD2 matching 8 bases. The CDR3 has 14 amino acids. CDR1 is SGHTA, CDR2 FQGNSA, per germline. J was trimmed by 0 bases and V by 5 bases; bases with no gene match: 3. CDR3 nucleotide sequence: TGTGCCAGCAGCCAGCGGGGGAACTCCTACGAGCAGTACTTC. Encoded protein: CASSQRGNSYEQYF.

Ten or more counts support this clone. This chain links TRBV7-9 with TRBJ1-1; D may be TRBD1 (5 bases). This CDR3 spans 16 amino acids. V dropped 4 bases and J dropped 6 bases, with 21 bases sitting between them. The germline V gene encodes CDR1 SEHNR and CDR2 FQNEAQ (reference sequence). The CDR3 coding sequence is TGTGCCAGCAGCTGGACCGCTGGGGGTAGAATGGCTGAAGCTTTCTTT. It codes for CASSWTAGGRMAEAFF.

This clone was detected only a few times. J is TRBJ2-5 and V is TRBV2; 8 bases agree with TRBD2. The CDR3 is 14 residues long. Germline loops: CDR1 SNHLY, CDR2 FYNNEI. V shed 3 bases and J 5 bases; nucleotides not matched to a gene: 5. The CDR3 reads CASSDQRGRETQYF. CDR3 in DNA: TGTGCCAGCAGTGACCAGCGGGGGAGGGAGACCCAGTACTTC. Full variable domain (outside the CDR3, taken from reference TRBV2 and TRBJ2-5): EPEVTQTPSHQVTQMGQEVILRCVPISNHLYFYWYRQILGQKVEFLVSFYNNEISEKSEIFDDQFSVERPDGSNFTLKIRSTKLEDSAMYFCASSDQRGRETQYFGPGTRLLVL.

V gene TRBV9 combines with J gene TRBJ2-3; D might be TRBD1 (5 bases). Germline CDR1 and CDR2: SGDLS and YYNGEE. With 3 bases removed from V and 0 bases from J, the gap between germline ends came to 14 bases. The CDR3 is 16 amino acids. The CDR3 protein is CASSERQSSSTDTQYF. CDR3 in DNA: TGTGCCAGCAGCGAACGACAGTCATCTAGCACAGATACGCAGTATTTT.

This clone occurred a few times. Within the sample, other DNA sequences also encode this same CDR3. V and J are TRBV5-1 and TRBJ1-1; D not certain. Trimming took off 0 bases at V and 0 bases at J, with 9 bases between the two ends. The CDR3 covers 15 residues. Germline-derived CDR1 and CDR2 are SGHRS and YFSETQ. This CDR3 reads CASSLEGTMNTEAFF. DNA of the CDR3: TGCGCCAGCAGCTTGGAGGGTACCATGAACACTGAAGCTTTCTTT.

The chain joins TRBV11-2 to TRBJ2-1, with 7 bases identical to TRBD2. The V gene end was trimmed by 4 bases and the J gene end by 3 bases; junction bases not matched to a gene: 3. Germline V gene lookup returns CDR1 SGHAT and CDR2 FQNNGV. The CDR3 runs 14 residues. In DNA form, the CDR3 reads TGTGCCAGCAGCTCTGGACTAGACTACAATGAGCAGTTCTTC. Amino acids: CASSSGLDYNEQFF.

For the CDR3, the DNA is TGTGCCAGCGGTCTGACGGGGCCACCCCTCCACTTT. Its protein product is CASGLTGPPLHF. The J gene is TRBJ1-6, the V gene TRBV25-1; the D gene is possibly TRBD1 (5 bases). Per germline, CDR1 MGHDK and CDR2 SYGVNS. V shed 8 bases and J shed 11 bases, with 13 bases lying between them. The CDR3 runs 12 residues.

The gene calls are TRBV30 and TRBJ2-4; the D gene could be TRBD1 or TRBD2 (6 bases each). Germline lookup yields CDR1 GTSNPN and CDR2 SVGIG (reference sequence). CDR3 length equals 14 residues. The V end was cut by 3 bases, the J end by 4 bases, with 13 bases between. The DNA of the CDR3 is TGTGCCTGGAGCCTAGGGGGGCAGAAAAACATTCAGTACTTC. Translated: CAWSLGGQKNIQYF.

There are a few counts of this clone. At one end, the junction sequence differs from germline, possibly due to a read error. The chain is built from TRBV6-5 and TRBJ1-2, with D unresolved. The CDR3 is 8 amino acids. The V gene's germline CDR1 is MNHEY and CDR2 SVGAGI. CDR3 sequence: CASSLGNF. The CDR3 coding sequence is TGTGCCAGCAGTTTAGGGAACTTC.

This rearrangement joins TRBV10-3 to TRBJ2-3; D possibly corresponds to TRBD2 (6 bases). Trimming pared 8 bases from V and 0 bases from J, leaving 15 bases between. The germline CDR1 and CDR2 sequences are ENHRY and SYGVKD. The CDR3 totals 15 residues. CDR3 nucleotide sequence: TGTGCCATCTGGGGGTCGGCGGGGAGCACAGATACGCAGTATTTT. It yields the protein CAIWGSAGSTDTQYF.